This T cell receptor (beta chain) appears in the sequencing data of a study of blood T cells in healthy people across ages. The CDR3 has 16 amino acids. Germline assignment: CDR1 SGDLS and CDR2 YYNGEE. The second PCR ran about 6 to 12 cycles with a sample-barcoded 5' primer and J-beta primers. TCRdb passed the 5' RACE reads through MiXCR, listing each CDR3 protein once. The sample has about 1.1 million distinct CDR3 sequences; more than 30% are singletons. This chain links TRBV9 with TRBJ2-2, with TRBD2 matching 7 bases. The origin of this receptor is a man aged 18 to 29 in good health. Sample: blood. This CDR3 is CASSHPERGNTGELFF. The DNA for the CDR3 is TGTGCTAGCTCCCACCCCGAGCGGGGAAACACCGGGGAGCTGTTTTTT.